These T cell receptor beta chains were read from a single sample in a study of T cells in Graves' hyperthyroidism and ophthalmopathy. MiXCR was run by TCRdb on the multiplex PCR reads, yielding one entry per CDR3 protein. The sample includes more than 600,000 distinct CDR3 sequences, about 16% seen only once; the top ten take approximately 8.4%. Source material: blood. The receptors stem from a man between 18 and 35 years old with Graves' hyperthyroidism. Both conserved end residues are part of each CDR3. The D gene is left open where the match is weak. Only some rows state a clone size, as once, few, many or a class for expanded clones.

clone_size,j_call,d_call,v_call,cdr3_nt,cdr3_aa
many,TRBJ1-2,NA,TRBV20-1,TGCAGTGCTAGAGATCAGGGCGCACGGTATGGCTACACCTTC,CSARDQGARYGYTF
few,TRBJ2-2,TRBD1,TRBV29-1,TGCAGCGTACCAACACAGGGGGGTACCGGGGAGCTGTTTTTT,CSVPTQGGTGELFF
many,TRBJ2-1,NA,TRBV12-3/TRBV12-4,TGTGCCAGCTGCTCTAGAGGACGGTCCTACAATGAGCAGTTCTTC,CASCSRGRSYNEQFF
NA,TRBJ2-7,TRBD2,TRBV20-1,TGCATTGCCCACGACGGGGCGGGAGTAACCTACGAGCAGTACTTC,CIAHDGAGVTYEQYF
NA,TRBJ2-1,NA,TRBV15,TGTGCCACCAGCAGAGGAGGGGCTGGCTCCTACAATGAGCAGTTCTTC,CATSRGGAGSYNEQFF
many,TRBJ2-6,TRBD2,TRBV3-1,TGTGCCAGCAGCCTGTCTAGCGGTTACTCGTCTGGGGCCAACGTCCTGACTTTC,CASSLSSGYSSGANVLTF
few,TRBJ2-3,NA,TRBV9,TGTGCCAGCACCCTTGGGGCTCTTGGCACAGATACGCAGTATTTT,CASTLGALGTDTQYF
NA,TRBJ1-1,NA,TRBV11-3,TGTGCCAGCAGACAGTACTTGAACACTGAAGCTTTCTTT,CASRQYLNTEAFF
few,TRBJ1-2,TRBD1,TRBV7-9,TGTGCCAGCAGCTATACGGCAGGGGGCTCTAACTATGGCTACACCTTC,CASSYTAGGSNYGYTF
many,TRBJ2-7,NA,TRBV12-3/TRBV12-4,TGTGCCAGCAGCAAACAGGGTAGTATCTACGAGCAGTACTTC,CASSKQGSIYEQYF
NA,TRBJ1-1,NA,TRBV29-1,TGCAGCGTTGAAGATTGGACAGTCACTGAAGCTTTCTTT,CSVEDWTVTEAFF
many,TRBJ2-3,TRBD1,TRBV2,TGTGCCAGCAGCGAAGCCGGGACAGAATATTCAGATACGCAGTATTTT,CASSEAGTEYSDTQYF
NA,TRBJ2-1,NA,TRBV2,TGTGCCAGCAGGCCCGACCTCGCGGAGCAGTTCTTC,CASRPDLAEQFF
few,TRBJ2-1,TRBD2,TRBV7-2,TGTGCCAGCAGCTTCCGGCTAGCGGGTATTCAGTTCTTC,CASSFRLAGIQFF
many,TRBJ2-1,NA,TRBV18,TGTGCCATCGGCAGGGTAGGGGCCTACAATGAGCAGTTCTTC,CAIGRVGAYNEQFF
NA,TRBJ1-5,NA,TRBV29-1,TGCAGCGTTGTTGGGGCAGGGGATCGGTCCCAGCATTTT,CSVVGAGDRSQHF
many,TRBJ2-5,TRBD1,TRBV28,TGTGCCAGCACCCACCAGGGGGCGAACGAGGGGACCCAGTACTTC,CASTHQGANEGTQYF
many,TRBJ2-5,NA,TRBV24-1,TGTGCCACCAGTGTCCCAGGGGAGGAGACCCAGTACTTC,CATSVPGEETQYF
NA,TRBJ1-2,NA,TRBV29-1,TGCAGCGTTGAACAGACGGCTTATGGCTACACCTTC,CSVEQTAYGYTF
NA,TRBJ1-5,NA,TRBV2,TGTGCCAGCAAGCCCTCTGGAATATGGGCCAATCAGCCCCAGCATTTT,CASKPSGIWANQPQHF
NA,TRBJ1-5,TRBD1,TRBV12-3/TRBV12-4,TGTGCCAGCAGTTTCTACAGGGGTGGTCAGCCCCAGCATTTT,CASSFYRGGQPQHF
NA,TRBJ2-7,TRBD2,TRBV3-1,TGTGCCAGCAGCCACGGCGGGAGCTCCTACGAGCAGTACTTC,CASSHGGSSYEQYF
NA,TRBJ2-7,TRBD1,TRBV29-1,TGCAGCGTTGAGATTACCGGGACAGAATACGAGCAGTACTTC,CSVEITGTEYEQYF
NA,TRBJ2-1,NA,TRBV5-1,TGCGCCAGCAGCCGTGGGGCGGTCAGGAATGAGCAGTTCTTC,CASSRGAVRNEQFF
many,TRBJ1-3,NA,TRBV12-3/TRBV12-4,TGTGCCAGCACAAACTCTGGAAACACCATATATTTT,CASTNSGNTIYF
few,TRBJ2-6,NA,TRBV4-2,TGTGCCAGCAGCCAAGGCGCAGCGTCTGGGGCCAACGTCCTGACTTTC,CASSQGAASGANVLTF
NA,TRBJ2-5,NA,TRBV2,TGTGCCACCAGTGATCCAAGGGTACAGGGACCCCAAGAGACCCAGTACTTC,CATSDPRVQGPQETQYF
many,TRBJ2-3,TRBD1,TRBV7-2,TGTGCCAGCAGCGGCCCGGGACAGACAGATACGCAGTATTTT,CASSGPGQTDTQYF
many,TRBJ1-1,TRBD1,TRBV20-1,TGCAGTGCTATTAAGAGGACAGGGGGCGCGGGGGAAGCTTTCTTT,CSAIKRTGGAGEAFF
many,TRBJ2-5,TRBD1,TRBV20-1,TGCAGTGCTTCTACCCGGACAGGCAACCAAGAGACCCAGTACTTC,CSASTRTGNQETQYF
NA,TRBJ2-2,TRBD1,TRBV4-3,TGCGCCAGCGGACAGGGGTTGAACACCGGGGAGCTGTTTTTT,CASGQGLNTGELFF
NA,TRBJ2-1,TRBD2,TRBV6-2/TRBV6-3,TGTGCCAGCAGTTTCTCGACTAGCGGGTGGAACCATGAGCAGTTCTTC,CASSFSTSGWNHEQFF
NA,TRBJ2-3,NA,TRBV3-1,TGTGCCAGCAGCCAAGATCTGGCGGGAAGGTTCACAGATACGCAGTATTTT,CASSQDLAGRFTDTQYF
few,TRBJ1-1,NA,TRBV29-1,TGCAGCGTTACCGGACGGACGCAAAGCCGTGAAGCTTTCTTT,CSVTGRTQSREAFF
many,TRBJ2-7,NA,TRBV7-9,TGTGCCAGCGGAGGGGACCACTATTACGAGCAGTACTTC,CASGGDHYYEQYF
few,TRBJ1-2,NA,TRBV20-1,TGCAGTGCTAGACATCCTCGTGGGGGGCCTAACTATGGCTACACCTTC,CSARHPRGGPNYGYTF
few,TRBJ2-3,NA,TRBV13,TGTGCCAGCAGTGACGACGCAGATACGCAGTATTTT,CASSDDADTQYF
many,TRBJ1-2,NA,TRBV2,TGTGCCAGCATAATTTACGGGATTGGGGAAGTTCATGGCTACACCTTC,CASIIYGIGEVHGYTF
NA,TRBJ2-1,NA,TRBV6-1,TGTGCCAGCAGAAGTCACGAGCAGTTCTTC,CASRSHEQFF
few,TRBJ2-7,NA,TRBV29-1,TGCAGCGTCGAAACGGACAGCTCCTACGAGCAGTACTTC,CSVETDSSYEQYF
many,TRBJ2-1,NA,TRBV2,TGTGCCAGCCGAGCGGACTCCTACAATGAGCAGTTCTTC,CASRADSYNEQFF
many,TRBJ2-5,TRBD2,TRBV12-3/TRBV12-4,TGTGCCAGCAGTCTCGTGAGACTAGCGGGCAGACAAGAGACCCAGTACTTC,CASSLVRLAGRQETQYF
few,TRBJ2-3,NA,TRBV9,TGTGCCAGCAGCGCCCCGGGAGATGAGACAGATACGCAGTATTTT,CASSAPGDETDTQYF
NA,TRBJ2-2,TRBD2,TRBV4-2,TGTGCCAGCTCGACTAGCGGGAGGGCCACCGGGGAGCTGTTTTTT,CASSTSGRATGELFF
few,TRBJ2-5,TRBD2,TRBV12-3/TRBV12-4,TGTGCCAGCAGTCAGCGGGAGAATCTGTACTTC,CASSQRENLYF
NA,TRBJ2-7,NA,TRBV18,TGTGCCAGCTCATTACGCCCTCCCCCAGGGAACGAGCAGTACTTC,CASSLRPPPGNEQYF
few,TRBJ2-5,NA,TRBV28,TGTGCCAGCAGTACCAGACGGGTCTCAGAGACCCAGTACTTC,CASSTRRVSETQYF
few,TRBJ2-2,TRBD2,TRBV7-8,TGTGCCAGCAGCCCTGGGACTAGCGGGTTCACCGGGGGGCTGTTTTTT,CASSPGTSGFTGGLFF
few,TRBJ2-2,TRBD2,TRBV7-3,TGTGCCAGCAGCCCAACACTAGCGGGAGAGCCCGGGGAGCTGTTTTTT,CASSPTLAGEPGELFF
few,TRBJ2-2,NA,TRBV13,TGTGCCAGCAGCTTAGACCAGAACACCGGGGAGCTGTTTTTT,CASSLDQNTGELFF
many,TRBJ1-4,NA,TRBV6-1,TGTGCCAGCAGTGAATGGCTGAATGAAAAACTGTTTTTT,CASSEWLNEKLFF
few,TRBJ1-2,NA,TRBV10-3,TGTGCCATCAGTGAGTCGGAGGAGGGTCCCTACACCTTC,CAISESEEGPYTF
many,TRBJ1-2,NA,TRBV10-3,TGTGCCATCAGTGCCCAGCGCTATGGCTACACCTTC,CAISAQRYGYTF